The clone carrying this T cell receptor beta chain was recorded a few times. The PCR was carried out with 60 Vbeta primers and 13 Jbeta primers. Assay: immunoSEQ multiplex PCR; the TCRdb copy retains only in-frame clones and omits some. The table has about 150,000 clones, roughly 62% seen once. This CDR3 is built from 15 residues. Germline loops: CDR1 SGHDT, CDR2 YYEEEE. Trimming took 0 bases from V and 6 from J, leaving 14 bases between them. The sample comes from a study of cytomegalovirus exposure and HLA in healthy donors. This chain uses TRBV5-6 with TRBJ2-3; tentatively, D is TRBD1 (5 bases). The sample was PBMCs. This sequence was found in a man aged 60 to 75 in good health and CMV-seronegative. In nucleotides, the CDR3 is TGTGCCAGCAGCTTGGTTCCTGGGGCCGACGATACGCAGTATTTT. Translated: CASSLVPGADDTQYF.